Below are 6 T cell receptor beta chains sequenced from a single sample in a study of glioma-infiltrating T cells after dendritic cell vaccination. As to time point: after dendritic cell vaccination, including at tumor progression/relapse. Data came from immunoSEQ multiplex PCR; TCRdb stores just in-frame clones and leaves some out. The sample has roughly 85,000 clones, roughly 85% seen once; the top ten hold 8.5%. The sample consisted of blood, taken after dendritic cell vaccination. Every receptor here comes from a human donor with glioblastoma.

Here the CDR3 DNA reads TGTGCCAGCAGCGGACGACAGGGGGGGACTGAAGCTTTCTTT. Encoded protein: CASSGRQGGTEAFF. The chain joins TRBV7-9 to TRBJ1-1; 9 bases match TRBD1. Germline CDR1 is SEHNR and CDR2 is FQNEAQ (reference sequence). This CDR3 spans 14 amino acids. V shed 5 bases, J shed 5 bases, and the junction held 6 bases outside the gene matches.

There are a few counts of this clone. V and J are TRBV6-4 and TRBJ1-1, with TRBD1 as a possible D gene (5 bases). Trimming shortened V by 0 bases and J by 7 bases, and 12 bases separated the two germline ends. CDR3 length: 14 residues. Germline V lookup: CDR1 MRHNA, CDR2 SNTAGT. CDR3 DNA: TGTGCCAGCAGTGACTCGAGCTTGGGGGGTGAAGCTTTCTTT. Amino acid sequence: CASSDSSLGGEAFF.

The CDR3 protein is CASSLNIDEQYF. The DNA of the CDR3 is TGTGCCAGCAGCTTAAATATCGACGAGCAGTACTTC. The chain joins TRBV7-9 to TRBJ2-7; D ambiguous. This CDR3 region has 12 residues. The germline V and J ends were trimmed by 2 bases and 5 bases, with 7 bases remaining between them. Germline assignment: CDR1 SEHNR and CDR2 FQNEAQ (reference sequence).

The chain links TRBV4-1 to TRBJ2-3; maybe TRBD2 (5 bases). CDR3 length equals 16 residues. V was pared by 3 bases and J by 0 bases, with 13 bases between. CDR1 is MGHRA and CDR2 is YSYEKL in the germline V gene. CDR3 in DNA: TGCGCCAGCAGCCATTATACTAGTCGGAGCACAGATACGCAGTATTTT. Its translation is CASSHYTSRSTDTQYF.

V and J are TRBV15 and TRBJ2-1, with 10 bases identical to TRBD2. Losses at the gene ends were 4 bases for V and 6 bases for J; bases not matched to a gene: 6. Looked up from germline, CDR1 is LNHNV and CDR2 is YYDKDF (reference sequence). The CDR3 loop spans 15 amino acids. The DNA for the CDR3 is TGTGCCACCAGCACCCTCCTAGCGGGAGTCAATGAGCAGTTCTTC. It codes for CATSTLLAGVNEQFF.

The V gene is TRBV19, the J gene TRBJ1-5, with D tentatively TRBD1 (6 bases). This CDR3 contains 15 residues. The V end was cut by 2 bases, the J end by 7 bases, with 15 bases between. Germline V gene data show CDR1 as LNHDA and CDR2 as SQIVND (reference sequence). The CDR3 coding sequence is TGTGCCAGTAGTATAAGGCAGGGGTCAGGCCAGCCCCAGCATTTT. It codes for CASSIRQGSGQPQHF.